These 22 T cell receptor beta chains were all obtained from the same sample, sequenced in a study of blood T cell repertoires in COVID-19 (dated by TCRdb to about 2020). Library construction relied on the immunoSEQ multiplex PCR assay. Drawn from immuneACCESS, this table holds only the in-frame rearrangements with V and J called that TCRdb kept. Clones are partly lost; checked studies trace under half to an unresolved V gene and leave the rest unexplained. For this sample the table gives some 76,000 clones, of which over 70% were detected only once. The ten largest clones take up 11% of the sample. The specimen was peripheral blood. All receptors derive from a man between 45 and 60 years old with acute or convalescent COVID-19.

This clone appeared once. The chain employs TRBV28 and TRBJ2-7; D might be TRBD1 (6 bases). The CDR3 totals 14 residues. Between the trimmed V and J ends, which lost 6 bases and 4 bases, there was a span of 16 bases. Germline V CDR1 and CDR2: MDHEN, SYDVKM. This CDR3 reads CASSSDPQGYEQYF. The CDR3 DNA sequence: TGTGCCAGCAGCTCGGACCCACAGGGTTACGAGCAGTACTTC.

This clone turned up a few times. The CDR3 coding sequence is TGTGCCAGCAGCTCAATGACAGGGGGCTACAATGAGCAGTTCTTC. Translation gives CASSSMTGGYNEQFF. J is TRBJ2-1 and V is TRBV7-2; the match to TRBD1 covers 9 bases. Germline lookup yields CDR1 SGHTA and CDR2 FQGNSA. The CDR3 consists of 15 residues. The V gene end was trimmed by 4 bases and the J gene end by 3 bases; junction bases not matched to a gene: 4.

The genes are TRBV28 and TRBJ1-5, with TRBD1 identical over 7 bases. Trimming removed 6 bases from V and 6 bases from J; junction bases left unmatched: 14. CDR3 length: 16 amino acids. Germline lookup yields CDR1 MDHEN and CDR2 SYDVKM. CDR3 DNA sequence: TGTGCCAGCAGCCGTAGAGGGCAGGGGGATAGTCAGCCCCAGCATTTT. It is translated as CASSRRGQGDSQPQHF.

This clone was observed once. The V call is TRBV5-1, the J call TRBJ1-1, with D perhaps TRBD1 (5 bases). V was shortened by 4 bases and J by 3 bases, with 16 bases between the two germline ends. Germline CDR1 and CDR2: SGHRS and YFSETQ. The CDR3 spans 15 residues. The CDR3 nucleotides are TGCGCCAGCAGCCCTGGGGCCGCCGGTGACACTGAAGCTTTCTTT. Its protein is CASSPGAAGDTEAFF.

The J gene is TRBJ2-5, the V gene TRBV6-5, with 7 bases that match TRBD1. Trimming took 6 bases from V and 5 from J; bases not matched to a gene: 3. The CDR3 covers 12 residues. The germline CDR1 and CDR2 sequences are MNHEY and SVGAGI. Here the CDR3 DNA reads TGTGCCAGCAGAAGGGGGCCGGAGACCCAGTACTTC. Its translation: CASRRGPETQYF.

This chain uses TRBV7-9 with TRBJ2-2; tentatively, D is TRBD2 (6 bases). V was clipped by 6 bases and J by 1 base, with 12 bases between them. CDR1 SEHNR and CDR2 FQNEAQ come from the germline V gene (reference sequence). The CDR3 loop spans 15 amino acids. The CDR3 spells CASRPLGGNTGELFF. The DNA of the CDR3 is TGTGCCAGCAGGCCTCTGGGAGGGAACACCGGGGAGCTGTTTTTT.

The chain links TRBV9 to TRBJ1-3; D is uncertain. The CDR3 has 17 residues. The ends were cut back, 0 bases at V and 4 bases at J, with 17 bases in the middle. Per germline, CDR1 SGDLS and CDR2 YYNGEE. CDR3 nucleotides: TGTGCCAGCAGCGTAGATCCGATATCCCTGAGAGGAAACACCATATATTTT. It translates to CASSVDPISLRGNTIYF.

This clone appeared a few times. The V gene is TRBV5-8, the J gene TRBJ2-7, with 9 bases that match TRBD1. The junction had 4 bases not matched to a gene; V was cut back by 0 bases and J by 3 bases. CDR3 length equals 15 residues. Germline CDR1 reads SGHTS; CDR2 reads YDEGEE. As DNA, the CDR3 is TGTGCCAGCAGCTTGGCCGGACAGGGGTTCTACGAGCAGTACTTC. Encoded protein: CASSLAGQGFYEQYF. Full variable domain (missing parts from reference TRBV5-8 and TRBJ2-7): EAGVTQSPTHLIKTRGQQATLRCSPISGHTSVYWYQQALGLGLQFLLWYDEGEERNRGNFPPRFSGRQFPNYSSELNVNALELEDSALYLCASSLAGQGFYEQYFGPGTRLTVT.

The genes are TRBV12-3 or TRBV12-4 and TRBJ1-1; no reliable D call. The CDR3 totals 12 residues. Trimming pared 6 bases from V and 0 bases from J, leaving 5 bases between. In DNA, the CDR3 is TGTGCCAGCAGCAAAATGAACACTGAAGCTTTCTTT. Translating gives CASSKMNTEAFF.

The CDR3 bases are TGTGCCAGCAGCTTATACGACAGGGAGAATGAAAAACTGTTTTTT. Translating it yields CASSLYDRENEKLFF. The chain couples TRBV7-8 to TRBJ1-4, with TRBD1 matching over 7 bases. V trimming: 2 bases; J trimming: 5 bases; junction bases outside the gene matches: 5. Germline V gene lookup returns CDR1 SGHVS and CDR2 FQNEAQ. The length of the CDR3 is 15 residues.

CDR3: CASSQTSGRATGELFF. The CDR3 DNA follows: TGTGCCAGCAGCCAAACTAGCGGGAGGGCCACCGGGGAGCTGTTTTTT. The rearrangement uses TRBV6-2 or TRBV6-3 and TRBJ2-2, with TRBD2 matching 13 bases. CDR3 length: 16 amino acids. The germline V gene encodes CDR1 MNHEY and CDR2 SVGEGT. V lost 6 bases, J lost 4 bases, and 5 bases stayed unmatched.

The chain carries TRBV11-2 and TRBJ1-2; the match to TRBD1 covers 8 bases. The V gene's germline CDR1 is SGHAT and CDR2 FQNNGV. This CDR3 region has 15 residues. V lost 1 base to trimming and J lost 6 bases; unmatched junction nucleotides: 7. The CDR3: CASSLVRQGADGYTF. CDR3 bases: TGTGCCAGCAGCTTAGTCAGGCAGGGGGCTGATGGCTACACCTTC.

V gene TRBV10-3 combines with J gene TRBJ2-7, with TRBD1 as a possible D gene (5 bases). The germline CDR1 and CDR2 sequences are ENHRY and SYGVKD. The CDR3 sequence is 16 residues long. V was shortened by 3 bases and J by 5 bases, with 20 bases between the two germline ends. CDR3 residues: CAISDSGPMDTDEQYF. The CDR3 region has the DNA TGTGCCATCAGTGACTCAGGGCCGATGGATACGGACGAGCAGTACTTC.

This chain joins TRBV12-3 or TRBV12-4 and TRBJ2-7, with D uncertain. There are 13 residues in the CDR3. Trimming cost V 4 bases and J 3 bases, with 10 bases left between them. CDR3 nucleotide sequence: TGTGCCAGCAGTTCATTACAAGTCTACGAGCAGTACTTC. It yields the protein CASSSLQVYEQYF.

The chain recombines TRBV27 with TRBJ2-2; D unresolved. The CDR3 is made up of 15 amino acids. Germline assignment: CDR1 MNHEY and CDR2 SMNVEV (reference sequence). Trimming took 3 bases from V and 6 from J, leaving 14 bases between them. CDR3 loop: CASSFGTTGSGELFF. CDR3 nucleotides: TGTGCCAGCAGTTTTGGAACCACCGGGTCCGGGGAGCTGTTTTTT.

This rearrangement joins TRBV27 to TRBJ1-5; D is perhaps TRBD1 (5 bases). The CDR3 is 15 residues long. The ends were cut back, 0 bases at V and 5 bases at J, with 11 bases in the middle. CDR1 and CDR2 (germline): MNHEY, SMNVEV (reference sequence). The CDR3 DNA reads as TGTGCCAGCAGTTTATCTTTCGACAGCTATCAGCCCCAGCATTTT. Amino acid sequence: CASSLSFDSYQPQHF.

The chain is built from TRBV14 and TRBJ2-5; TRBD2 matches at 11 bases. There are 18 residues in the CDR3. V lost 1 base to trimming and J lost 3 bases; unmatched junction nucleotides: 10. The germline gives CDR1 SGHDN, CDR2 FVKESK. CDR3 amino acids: CASSQVLLLAGEKETQYF. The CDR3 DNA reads TGTGCCAGCAGCCAAGTCTTGTTACTAGCGGGAGAAAAAGAGACCCAGTACTTC.

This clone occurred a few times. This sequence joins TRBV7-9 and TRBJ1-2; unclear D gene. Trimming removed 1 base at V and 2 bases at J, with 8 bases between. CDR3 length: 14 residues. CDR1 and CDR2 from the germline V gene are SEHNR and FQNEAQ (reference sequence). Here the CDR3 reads CASSLGQVNYGYTF. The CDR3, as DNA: TGTGCCAGCAGCTTAGGCCAGGTGAACTATGGCTACACCTTC.

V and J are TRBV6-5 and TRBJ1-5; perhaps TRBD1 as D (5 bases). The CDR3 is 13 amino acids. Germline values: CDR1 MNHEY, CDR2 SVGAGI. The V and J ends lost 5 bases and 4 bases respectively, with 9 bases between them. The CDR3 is CASSRQPNQPQHF. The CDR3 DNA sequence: TGTGCCAGCAGTAGACAGCCTAATCAGCCCCAGCATTTT.

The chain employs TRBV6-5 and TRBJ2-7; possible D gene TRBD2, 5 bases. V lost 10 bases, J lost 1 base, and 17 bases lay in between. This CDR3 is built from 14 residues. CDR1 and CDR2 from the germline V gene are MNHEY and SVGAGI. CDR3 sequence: CAIYPTTGSYEQYF. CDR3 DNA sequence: TGTGCCATATACCCGACTACCGGATCCTACGAGCAGTACTTC.

CDR3 DNA sequence: TGTGCCAGCACACCCTCATACACGGGTCCGGATACGCAGTATTTT. Its translation is CASTPSYTGPDTQYF. J is TRBJ2-3 and V is TRBV6-5; no reliable D call. The CDR3 totals 15 residues. Deletions cut 7 bases from V and 6 bases from J, with 20 bases between. The germline V gene has CDR1 MNHEY and CDR2 SVGAGI.

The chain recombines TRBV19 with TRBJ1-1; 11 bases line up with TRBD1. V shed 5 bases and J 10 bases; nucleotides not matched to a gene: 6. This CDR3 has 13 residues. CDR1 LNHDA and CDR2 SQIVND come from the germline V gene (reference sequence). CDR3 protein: CASSAGDRGSAFF. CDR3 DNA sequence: TGTGCCAGTAGTGCGGGGGACAGGGGGTCAGCTTTCTTT.